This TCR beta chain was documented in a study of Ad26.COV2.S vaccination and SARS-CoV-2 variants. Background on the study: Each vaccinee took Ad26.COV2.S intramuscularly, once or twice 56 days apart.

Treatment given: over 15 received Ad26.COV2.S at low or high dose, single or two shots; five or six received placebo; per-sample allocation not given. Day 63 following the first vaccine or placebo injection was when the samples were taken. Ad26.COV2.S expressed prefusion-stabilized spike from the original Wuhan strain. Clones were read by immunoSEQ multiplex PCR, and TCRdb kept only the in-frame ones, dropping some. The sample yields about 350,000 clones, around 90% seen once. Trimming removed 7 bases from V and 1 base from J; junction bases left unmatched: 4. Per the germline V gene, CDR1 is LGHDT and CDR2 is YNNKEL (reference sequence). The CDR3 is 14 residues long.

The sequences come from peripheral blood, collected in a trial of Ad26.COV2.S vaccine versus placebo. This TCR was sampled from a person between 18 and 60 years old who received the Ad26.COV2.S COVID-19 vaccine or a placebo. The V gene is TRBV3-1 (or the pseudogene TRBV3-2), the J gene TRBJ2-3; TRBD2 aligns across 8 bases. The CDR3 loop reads CASTLRGGTDTQYF. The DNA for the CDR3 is TGTGCCAGCACCCTGCGGGGGGGCACAGATACGCAGTATTTT.